Listed below are T cell receptor beta chains from one sample, sequenced in a study of blood T cell repertoires in COVID-19. Here immunoSEQ multiplex PCR was the method, and the copy in TCRdb shows in-frame clones only, minus some. The sample yields about 270,000 clones, about four fifths seen once. Sequencing input: peripheral blood. The receptors stem from a man older than 75 with acute or convalescent COVID-19. Each CDR3 is given with its conserved first and last residue. Fields, in order: J gene, V gene, clone size, D gene, CDR3 protein, CDR3 DNA. A D gene is named only where the DNA matches it firmly. Expanded clones are given a class, and other clones once, few, many or no size at all.

J gene: TRBJ1-2; V gene: TRBV29-1; clone size: few; D gene: TRBD1; CDR3 protein: CSVERTGKAGYGYTF; CDR3 DNA: TGCAGCGTTGAGCGGACAGGGAAGGCCGGCTATGGCTACACCTTC
J gene: TRBJ2-5; V gene: TRBV5-4; clone size: NA; D gene: NA; CDR3 protein: CASSLMAPPETQYF; CDR3 DNA: TGTGCCAGCAGCTTGATGGCACCCCCTGAGACCCAGTACTTC
J gene: TRBJ1-1; V gene: TRBV19; clone size: NA; D gene: TRBD1; CDR3 protein: CASSITGTEGTEAFF; CDR3 DNA: TGTGCCAGTAGTATAACCGGGACAGAAGGCACTGAAGCTTTCTTT
J gene: TRBJ2-7; V gene: TRBV2; clone size: NA; D gene: NA; CDR3 protein: CASSRGSEQYF; CDR3 DNA: TGTGCCAGCAGCAGGGGAAGCGAGCAGTACTTC
J gene: TRBJ1-1; V gene: TRBV5-1; clone size: NA; D gene: TRBD1; CDR3 protein: CASSWDSMNTEAFF; CDR3 DNA: TGCGCCAGCAGCTGGGACAGCATGAACACTGAAGCTTTCTTT
J gene: TRBJ2-5; V gene: TRBV19; clone size: NA; D gene: TRBD1; CDR3 protein: CASSTTGVALETQYF; CDR3 DNA: TGTGCCAGTAGTACAACAGGGGTGGCGTTGGAGACCCAGTACTTC
J gene: TRBJ2-1; V gene: TRBV7-2; clone size: NA; D gene: TRBD2; CDR3 protein: CASSLVASGYNEQFF; CDR3 DNA: TGTGCCAGCAGCTTAGTCGCTAGCGGGTACAATGAGCAGTTCTTC
J gene: TRBJ2-5; V gene: TRBV5-1; clone size: NA; D gene: NA; CDR3 protein: CASSHPEPQETQYF; CDR3 DNA: TGCGCCAGCAGCCACCCAGAACCCCAAGAGACCCAGTACTTC
J gene: TRBJ1-2; V gene: TRBV11-1; clone size: NA; D gene: TRBD1; CDR3 protein: CASSFGQGWNYGYTF; CDR3 DNA: TGTGCCAGCAGCTTTGGACAGGGTTGGAACTATGGCTACACCTTC
J gene: TRBJ1-1; V gene: TRBV15; clone size: once; D gene: NA; CDR3 protein: CATSTGQLRTEAFF; CDR3 DNA: TGTGCCACCAGCACAGGACAACTTCGGACTGAAGCTTTCTTT
J gene: TRBJ2-1; V gene: TRBV7-2; clone size: once; D gene: NA; CDR3 protein: CASSSAAGIAYNEQFF; CDR3 DNA: TGTGCCAGCAGCTCCGCGGCAGGGATAGCATACAATGAGCAGTTCTTC
J gene: TRBJ1-3; V gene: TRBV28; clone size: NA; D gene: NA; CDR3 protein: CASSSVRSGNTIYF; CDR3 DNA: TGTGCCAGCAGTTCCGTCAGGTCTGGAAACACCATATATTTT
J gene: TRBJ2-7; V gene: TRBV28; clone size: NA; D gene: TRBD2; CDR3 protein: CASSWGTNSYEQYF; CDR3 DNA: TGTGCCAGCAGTTGGGGGACTAACTCCTACGAGCAGTACTTC
J gene: TRBJ1-2; V gene: TRBV5-8; clone size: NA; D gene: NA; CDR3 protein: CASSLGLGGYTF; CDR3 DNA: TGTGCCAGCAGCTTGGGTCTAGGAGGCTACACCTTC
J gene: TRBJ1-2; V gene: TRBV6-1; clone size: NA; D gene: NA; CDR3 protein: CASSEAAGGLDGYTF; CDR3 DNA: TGTGCCAGCAGTGAAGCGGCCGGGGGGTTGGATGGCTACACCTTC
J gene: TRBJ2-1; V gene: TRBV20-1; clone size: NA; D gene: NA; CDR3 protein: CSAILRNEQFF; CDR3 DNA: TGCAGTGCTATACTGAGGAATGAGCAGTTCTTC
J gene: TRBJ1-6; V gene: TRBV12-3/TRBV12-4; clone size: few; D gene: NA; CDR3 protein: CASSIREDSPLHF; CDR3 DNA: TGTGCCAGCAGTATACGGGAGGATTCACCCCTCCACTTT
J gene: TRBJ2-5; V gene: TRBV18; clone size: NA; D gene: TRBD1; CDR3 protein: CASATGRQETQYF; CDR3 DNA: TGTGCCAGCGCGACAGGGAGACAAGAGACCCAGTACTTC
J gene: TRBJ2-7; V gene: TRBV9; clone size: NA; D gene: NA; CDR3 protein: CASSEGLGSSYEQYF; CDR3 DNA: TGTGCCAGCAGCGAGGGACTCGGTAGCTCCTACGAGCAGTACTTC
J gene: TRBJ2-1; V gene: TRBV7-9; clone size: NA; D gene: TRBD2; CDR3 protein: CASNSGTSYNEQFF; CDR3 DNA: TGTGCCAGCAATTCCGGGACTAGCTACAATGAGCAGTTCTTC
J gene: TRBJ2-1; V gene: TRBV20-1; clone size: NA; D gene: TRBD1; CDR3 protein: CSASQPGQGVNNEQFF; CDR3 DNA: TGCAGTGCTAGTCAACCGGGACAGGGAGTGAACAATGAGCAGTTCTTC
J gene: TRBJ1-5; V gene: TRBV30; clone size: NA; D gene: NA; CDR3 protein: CAWSRFSGIQPQHF; CDR3 DNA: TGTGCCTGGAGTAGGTTTTCGGGTATTCAGCCCCAGCATTTT
J gene: TRBJ2-5; V gene: TRBV5-1; clone size: NA; D gene: NA; CDR3 protein: CASSLAGDRETQYF; CDR3 DNA: TGCGCCAGCAGCTTGGCCGGGGATCGAGAGACCCAGTACTTC
J gene: TRBJ2-5; V gene: TRBV6-5; clone size: NA; D gene: NA; CDR3 protein: CASTAGLRETQYF; CDR3 DNA: TGTGCCAGCACCGCGGGACTGAGGGAGACCCAGTACTTC
J gene: TRBJ2-7; V gene: TRBV19; clone size: NA; D gene: TRBD1; CDR3 protein: CASSTRPGTGLRPYEQYF; CDR3 DNA: TGTGCCAGTAGTACCCGTCCCGGGACAGGGTTGAGGCCCTACGAGCAGTACTTC
J gene: TRBJ2-7; V gene: TRBV11-2; clone size: NA; D gene: TRBD2; CDR3 protein: CASSYGLAYEQYF; CDR3 DNA: TGTGCCAGCAGTTATGGACTAGCCTACGAGCAGTACTTC
J gene: TRBJ2-3; V gene: TRBV27; clone size: NA; D gene: NA; CDR3 protein: CASSLSIGDTQYF; CDR3 DNA: TGTGCCAGCAGTTTATCGATCGGGGATACGCAGTATTTT
J gene: TRBJ1-2; V gene: TRBV5-1; clone size: NA; D gene: NA; CDR3 protein: CASSFDGGVSTNYGYTF; CDR3 DNA: TGCGCCAGCAGCTTCGACGGGGGAGTCAGTACTAACTATGGCTACACCTTC
J gene: TRBJ1-2; V gene: TRBV28; clone size: NA; D gene: NA; CDR3 protein: CASSRGLAARSNYGYTF; CDR3 DNA: TGTGCCAGCAGTAGGGGTTTGGCAGCACGTTCTAACTATGGCTACACCTTC
J gene: TRBJ2-2; V gene: TRBV24-1; clone size: NA; D gene: NA; CDR3 protein: CATAGANTGELFF; CDR3 DNA: TGTGCCACCGCAGGGGCGAACACCGGGGAGCTGTTTTTT
J gene: TRBJ2-7; V gene: TRBV28; clone size: NA; D gene: TRBD2; CDR3 protein: CASSLSGLASHEQYF; CDR3 DNA: TGTGCCAGCAGTTTATCGGGACTAGCGTCCCACGAGCAGTACTTC
J gene: TRBJ1-6; V gene: TRBV30; clone size: NA; D gene: NA; CDR3 protein: CAWKGLSYNSPLHF; CDR3 DNA: TGTGCCTGGAAGGGGTTGTCCTATAATTCACCCCTCCACTTT
J gene: TRBJ2-2; V gene: TRBV7-9; clone size: NA; D gene: NA; CDR3 protein: CASSYRRGNTGELFF; CDR3 DNA: TGTGCCAGCAGCTATCGAAGGGGGAACACCGGGGAGCTGTTTTTT
J gene: TRBJ2-7; V gene: TRBV15; clone size: NA; D gene: NA; CDR3 protein: CATSRDSGLPIYEQYF; CDR3 DNA: TGTGCCACCAGCAGGGATTCCGGGTTACCTATTTACGAGCAGTACTTC
J gene: TRBJ2-3; V gene: TRBV11-2; clone size: NA; D gene: TRBD2; CDR3 protein: CASSLVMLAGGDTQYF; CDR3 DNA: TGTGCCAGCAGCTTAGTGATGTTAGCGGGGGGAGATACGCAGTATTTT
J gene: TRBJ1-2; V gene: TRBV28; clone size: NA; D gene: NA; CDR3 protein: CASNRDAGTNYGYTF; CDR3 DNA: TGTGCCAGCAACCGGGACGCGGGAACTAACTATGGCTACACCTTC
J gene: TRBJ1-2; V gene: TRBV4-1; clone size: NA; D gene: NA; CDR3 protein: CASSQVSGVRGSAYGYTF; CDR3 DNA: TGCGCCAGCAGCCAAGTTAGTGGCGTGAGAGGGTCCGCCTATGGCTACACCTTC
J gene: TRBJ1-1; V gene: TRBV7-9; clone size: few; D gene: NA; CDR3 protein: CASSPTGGTEAFF; CDR3 DNA: TGTGCCAGCAGCCCCACCGGAGGGACTGAAGCTTTCTTT
J gene: TRBJ2-2; V gene: TRBV6-5; clone size: NA; D gene: NA; CDR3 protein: CASSYSGHTGELFF; CDR3 DNA: TGTGCCAGCAGTTACTCGGGACATACCGGGGAGCTGTTTTTT
J gene: TRBJ1-6; V gene: TRBV11-2; clone size: NA; D gene: NA; CDR3 protein: CASSFSSSPLHF; CDR3 DNA: TGTGCCAGCAGCTTTAGCTCTTCACCCCTCCACTTT
J gene: TRBJ2-1; V gene: TRBV6-5; clone size: NA; D gene: TRBD2; CDR3 protein: CASSHLAGGHDEQFF; CDR3 DNA: TGTGCCAGCAGTCACCTAGCGGGAGGGCACGATGAGCAGTTCTTC
J gene: TRBJ2-1; V gene: TRBV5-4; clone size: NA; D gene: TRBD2; CDR3 protein: CASSMRTSGIYNEQFF; CDR3 DNA: TGTGCCAGCAGCATGCGGACTAGCGGGATCTACAATGAGCAGTTCTTC
J gene: TRBJ2-3; V gene: TRBV7-2; clone size: NA; D gene: TRBD1; CDR3 protein: CASSLARTGKSTDTQYF; CDR3 DNA: TGTGCCAGCAGCTTAGCGAGGACAGGTAAGAGCACAGATACGCAGTATTTT
J gene: TRBJ2-3; V gene: TRBV10-3; clone size: NA; D gene: NA; CDR3 protein: CAISDNSPTDTQYF; CDR3 DNA: TGTGCCATCAGTGACAACTCCCCCACAGATACGCAGTATTTT
J gene: TRBJ1-2; V gene: TRBV7-2; clone size: NA; D gene: TRBD1; CDR3 protein: CASSVTGVLYGYTF; CDR3 DNA: TGTGCCAGCAGCGTGACAGGGGTCCTCTATGGCTACACCTTC
J gene: TRBJ1-1; V gene: TRBV2; clone size: NA; D gene: NA; CDR3 protein: CASSEALQGNTEAFF; CDR3 DNA: TGTGCCAGCAGTGAAGCGCTTCAGGGGAACACTGAAGCTTTCTTT